Below, 8 T cell receptor beta chains from the same sample are listed, as sequenced in a study of CD8 T cells in Susac syndrome. Reverse transcription used roughly 0.5 to 1 ug RNA and random hexamers. MiXCR, run by TCRdb on the immunoSEQ multiplex PCR reads, gives a single entry per CDR3 protein. The sample has 65,000 to 85,000 distinct CDR3 sequences; 93% are singletons. Sequenced input: CD8+ T cells from PBMCs. The receptors shown here come from a human donor with Susac syndrome.

This sequence joins TRBV4-1 and TRBJ2-1; 11 positions match TRBD2. Germline V gene data show CDR1 as MGHRA and CDR2 as YSYEKL. The ends lost 4 bases at V and 5 bases at J; junction bases unmatched: 4. The CDR3 length is 15 residues. The CDR3 protein is CASSRGTSGDNEQFF. CDR3 nucleotides: TGCGCCAGCAGCCGGGGGACTAGCGGCGACAATGAGCAGTTCTTC.

This clonotype was observed once. The V gene is TRBV3-1, the J gene TRBJ2-1; D remains unclear. Deletions cut 1 base from V and 2 bases from J, with 9 bases between. The CDR3 totals 15 residues. The germline CDR1 and CDR2 sequences are LGHDT and YNNKEL (reference sequence). The CDR3 reads CASSQGGSPYNEQFF. The CDR3 nucleotides are TGTGCCAGCAGCCAAGGGGGTAGTCCCTACAATGAGCAGTTCTTC.

The gene calls are TRBV14 and TRBJ2-7; TRBD2 matches at 13 bases. CDR1 is SGHDN, CDR2 FVKESK, per germline. V shed 4 bases, J shed 0 bases, and the junction held 6 bases outside the gene matches. The CDR3 contains 17 residues. In DNA, the CDR3 is TGTGCCAGCAGCCGAGGGACTAGCGGGAAGGGCTCCTACGAGCAGTACTTC. Its translation is CASSRGTSGKGSYEQYF.

The chain uses TRBV4-2 and TRBJ2-2; no clear D. Germline V gene sequence: CDR1 LGHNA, CDR2 YNFKEQ. This CDR3 is 16 amino acids long. The germline V and J ends were trimmed by 3 bases and 4 bases, with 15 bases remaining between them. CDR3 residues: CASSQASRVLTGELFF. CDR3 nucleotides: TGTGCCAGCAGCCAGGCCTCTAGAGTCCTCACCGGGGAGCTGTTTTTT.

The V gene is TRBV28, the J gene TRBJ1-5; 8 positions agree with TRBD1. The trim removed 6 bases at V and 7 bases at J, leaving 8 bases unmatched. Looked up from germline, CDR1 is MDHEN and CDR2 is SYDVKM. The CDR3 is 14 amino acids. CDR3 nucleotide sequence: TGTGCCAGCAGCATAGACAGGGGACGACAGCCCCAGCATTTT. Translated, it gives CASSIDRGRQPQHF.

This clonotype was found once. The V call is TRBV6-5, the J call TRBJ2-5; tentatively, D is TRBD1 or TRBD2 (6 bases each). Looked up from germline, CDR1 is MNHEY and CDR2 is SVGAGI. The CDR3 has 17 amino acids. With 0 bases removed from V and 2 bases from J, the gap between germline ends came to 16 bases. As DNA, the CDR3 is TGTGCCAGCAGTTACTCGGTCAGGAGGAGGGGGCAAGAGACCCAGTACTTC. Residues: CASSYSVRRRGQETQYF.

The chain links TRBV19 to TRBJ1-1, with TRBD1 matching over 8 bases. This CDR3 is built from 15 residues. Trimming cost V 5 bases and J 3 bases; bases outside gene matches: 8. Germline CDR1 reads LNHDA; CDR2 reads SQIVND (reference sequence). The CDR3 sequence is CASSDKQGVDTEAFF. CDR3 nucleotide sequence: TGTGCCAGTAGTGATAAACAGGGGGTAGACACTGAAGCTTTCTTT.

The genes are TRBV19 and TRBJ2-1, with D tentatively TRBD2 (7 bases). CDR1 and CDR2 (germline): LNHDA, SQIVND (reference sequence). This CDR3 is built from 14 residues. V lost 7 bases to trimming and J lost 2 bases, with 12 bases between them. The CDR3 spells CASIGGPTYNEQFF. Written as DNA, the CDR3 is TGTGCCAGTATCGGGGGGCCCACCTACAATGAGCAGTTCTTC. Full variable domain (outside the CDR3, taken from reference TRBV19 and TRBJ2-1): DGGITQSPKYLFRKEGQNVTLSCEQNLNHDAMYWYRQDPGQGLRLIYYSQIVNDFQKGDIAEGYSVSREKKESFPLTVTSAQKNPTAFYLCASIGGPTYNEQFFGPGTRLTVL.